The 7 T cell receptor beta chains listed next were all sequenced from one sample in a study of vaccination and CD4 T cells after COVID-19. Cultured CD4+ T-cell DNA underwent Oncomine TCR Beta short-read sequencing. TCRdb reprocessed the PCR reads via MiXCR and lists one record per CDR3 protein. The sample holds 8,500 to 10,000 distinct CDR3 sequences, around 50% seen once. Documented treatment: roughly 11-day PBMC culture with coronavirus spike peptide pools or control peptides (ViraFEST assay). No cognate antigen is known for these TCRs. The sequenced sample was CD4+ T cells from blood, cultured in vitro. The receptors originated from a human donor who had recovered from COVID-19.

Only one count was recorded for this clonotype. CDR3 nucleotide sequence: TGTGCCAGCAGCCCAGGGACAGGGAACCCTGGCTACACCTTC. Protein: CASSPGTGNPGYTF. The chain links TRBV7-8 to TRBJ1-2; 9 bases line up with TRBD1. Looked up from germline, CDR1 is SGHVS and CDR2 is FQNEAQ. V was clipped by 5 bases and J by 7 bases; unmatched bases: 8. This CDR3 has 14 amino acids.

V and J are TRBV20-1 and TRBJ2-1; D possibly uses TRBD1 or TRBD2 (6 bases each). The V and J ends lost 1 base and 7 bases respectively, with 17 bases between them. Germline assignment: CDR1 DFQATT and CDR2 SNEGSKA (reference sequence). This CDR3 spans 15 amino acids. For the CDR3, the DNA is TGCAGTGCTAGAGCATCCAGGGGAGGAGTGAATGAGCAGTTCTTC. Its translation: CSARASRGGVNEQFF.

The gene calls are TRBV18 and TRBJ1-2, with D uncertain. The germline V gene has CDR1 KGHSH and CDR2 LQKENI. V gave up 3 bases and J gave up 4 bases, with 15 bases separating them. CDR3 size: 15 residues. DNA of the CDR3: TGTGCCAGCTCACCTTCAGGAGGGAATCTCTATGGCTACACCTTC. Translation: CASSPSGGNLYGYTF.

V and J are TRBV7-2 and TRBJ1-1; D may be TRBD1 (6 bases). The CDR3 length is 15 residues. Trimming removed 1 base from V and 4 bases from J, with 13 bases in between. CDR1 is SGHTA, CDR2 FQGNSA, per germline. CDR3 residues: CASSLDGTSLTEAFF. CDR3 nucleotides: TGTGCCAGCAGCTTAGATGGGACAAGCCTCACTGAAGCTTTCTTT.

This chain links TRBV24-1 with TRBJ2-7; D call uncertain. Deletions cut 1 base from V and 6 bases from J, with 27 bases between. Germline V gene lookup returns CDR1 KGHDR and CDR2 SFDVKD. This CDR3 has 19 residues. CDR3 loop: CATSDLDFRADLTHCEQYF. CDR3 in DNA: TGTGCCACCAGTGATTTAGATTTTCGGGCAGACTTGACGCACTGCGAGCAGTACTTC.

This chain joins TRBV5-4 and TRBJ1-2, with 7 bases fitting TRBD1. Trimming took 4 bases from V and 3 from J; bases not matched to a gene: 6. Germline V gives CDR1 SGHNT, CDR2 YYREEE (reference sequence). CDR3 length: 14 residues. The CDR3 DNA follows: TGTGCCAGCAGCCCGCGAGGGGGCGACTATGGCTACACCTTC. It codes for CASSPRGGDYGYTF. Combining the CDR3 with reference TRBV5-4 and TRBJ1-2 gives the whole variable domain ETGVTQSPTHLIKTRGQQVTLRCSSQSGHNTVSWYQQALGQGPQFIFQYYREEENGRGNFPPRFSGLQFPNYSSELNVNALELDDSALYLCASSPRGGDYGYTFGSGTRLTVV.

This clonotype qualifies as medium-sized. The V gene is TRBV6-1, the J gene TRBJ2-2; TRBD1 agrees at 7 bases. The CDR3 spans 15 residues. The germline gives CDR1 MNHNS, CDR2 SASEGT. V lost 6 bases, J lost 4 bases, and 8 bases stayed unmatched. The CDR3 spells CASRRPTGFTGELFF. In DNA, the CDR3 is TGTGCCAGCAGACGACCGACAGGGTTCACCGGGGAGCTGTTTTTT.